The 12 T cell receptor beta chains given below trace back to one sample, sequenced in a study of blood T cell repertoires in COVID-19. Profiled with immunoSEQ multiplex PCR; TCRdb holds only in-frame clones, not every one. The repertoire consists of over 250,000 clones, with around nine tenths occurring once and the leading ten covering around 13%. Sequencing input: peripheral blood. Receptors originate from a woman in her 70s with COVID-19, enrolled during active disease.

The gene calls are TRBV27 and TRBJ1-4; a weak D match, TRBD1 (5 bases). Trimming removed 6 bases from V and 0 bases from J, with 11 bases in between. The V gene's germline CDR1 is MNHEY and CDR2 SMNVEV (reference sequence). The CDR3 is made up of 15 amino acids. CDR3 amino acids: CASRGIGATNEKLFF. The CDR3 DNA reads as TGTGCCAGCAGGGGTATAGGGGCAACTAATGAAAAACTGTTTTTT.

The chain combines TRBV12-3 or TRBV12-4 with TRBJ2-1; the D is unclear. V was pared by 6 bases and J by 9 bases, with 12 bases between. The CDR3 runs to 12 residues. CDR3 coding DNA: TGTGCCAGCAGATTGCTAGGATTTGAGCAGTTCTTC. Translating gives CASRLLGFEQFF.

This rearrangement joins TRBV11-3 to TRBJ2-5; TRBD2 agrees at 8 bases. The trim removed 2 bases at V and 1 base at J, leaving 3 bases unmatched. This CDR3 comprises 15 residues. Looked up from germline, CDR1 is SGHNT and CDR2 is YENEEA. CDR3 residues: CASSLLSGAQETQYF. CDR3 in DNA: TGTGCCAGCAGCTTACTTAGCGGGGCCCAAGAGACCCAGTACTTC.

This sequence joins TRBV23-1 and TRBJ1-2; no definite D call. TRBV23-1 is classed as an ORF, of uncertain function. Trimming removed 7 bases at V and 1 base at J, with 10 bases between. The CDR3 length is 13 residues. The CDR3 DNA sequence: TGCGCCAGCATAGTGTCGAGTAACTATGGCTACACCTTC. This sequence encodes CASIVSSNYGYTF.

The table lists this clone with a few counts. The chain is built from TRBV25-1 and TRBJ1-2; TRBD1 is a possible D gene (6 bases). V dropped 1 base and J dropped 0 bases, with 12 bases sitting between them. This CDR3 is 16 amino acids long. Germline V gene sequence: CDR1 MGHDK, CDR2 SYGVNS. This CDR3 is CASSEFRDTANYGYTF. CDR3 nucleotides: TGTGCCAGCAGTGAATTTAGGGACACAGCTAACTATGGCTACACCTTC.

The rearrangement links TRBV29-1 to TRBJ1-1; D is possibly TRBD1 (6 bases). Germline CDR1 and CDR2: SQVTM and ANQGSEA. Trimming pared 7 bases from V and 5 bases from J, leaving 14 bases between. The CDR3 sequence is 12 residues long. DNA of the CDR3: TGCAGCGCCGGGACAATGTGGACTGAAGCTTTCTTT. Amino acids: CSAGTMWTEAFF.

The rearrangement links TRBV6-1 to TRBJ1-1; D not resolved. In germline, CDR1 is MNHNS, CDR2 SASEGT. Trimming removed 0 bases at V and 4 bases at J, with 12 bases between. CDR3 size: 15 residues. CDR3 sequence reads: CASSEAFWSGTEAFF. The CDR3 DNA reads as TGTGCCAGCAGTGAAGCGTTTTGGAGTGGCACTGAAGCTTTCTTT.

The V gene is TRBV7-9, the J gene TRBJ2-5; a weak D match, TRBD1 (5 bases). The V end lost 5 bases, the J end lost 5 bases, and 12 bases lay between the germline ends. Germline CDR1 SEHNR, CDR2 FQNEAQ (reference sequence). The CDR3 is 13 residues long. The CDR3 sequence is CASSTGQGETQYF. As DNA, the CDR3 is TGTGCCAGCAGCACAGGACAAGGGGAGACCCAGTACTTC.

The chain carries TRBV10-3 and TRBJ1-5; 7 bases align to TRBD1. There are 13 residues in the CDR3. The junction had 7 bases not matched to a gene; V was cut back by 7 bases and J by 7 bases. Germline assignment: CDR1 ENHRY and CDR2 SYGVKD. The CDR3 DNA sequence: TGTGCCATCAAAGACAGGGACGGCCAGCCCCAGCATTTT. Translation: CAIKDRDGQPQHF.

This clone is a singleton in its sample. This chain uses TRBV5-1 with TRBJ2-5, with 10 bases aligning to TRBD1. CDR3 length equals 16 residues. Unmatched junction bases numbered 9, after V lost 2 bases and J lost 5 bases. Germline V gene sequence: CDR1 SGHRS, CDR2 YFSETQ. The CDR3 DNA sequence: TGCGCCAGCAGCTTAAGGACAGGGGGTATGGGGGAGACCCAGTACTTC. It encodes CASSLRTGGMGETQYF.

This clone came up a few times. The rearrangement joins TRBV29-1 to TRBJ1-2, with TRBD1 matching 9 bases. This CDR3 is built from 15 residues. Germline assignment: CDR1 SQVTM and CDR2 ANQGSEA. J lost 4 bases, V lost 4 bases, and 10 bases had no gene match. The CDR3 nucleotides read TGCAGCGTTGGGCGGGACAGGGATTTAACCTATGGCTACACCTTC. Protein sequence: CSVGRDRDLTYGYTF.

The chain links TRBV6-5 to TRBJ1-3; 9 nucleotides line up with TRBD1. Trimming took 4 bases from V and 2 from J; bases not matched to a gene: 0. The germline gives CDR1 MNHEY, CDR2 SVGAGI. The CDR3 runs to 14 residues. This CDR3 is CASSWDRAGNTIYF. The CDR3 region has the DNA TGTGCCAGCAGTTGGGACAGGGCTGGAAACACCATATATTTT.